A selection of T cell receptor beta chains follows, all from one sample in a study of T cell responses to AZD1222 COVID-19 vaccine. Assay: immunoSEQ multiplex PCR; the TCRdb copy retains only in-frame clones and omits some. The sample lists 150,000 to 200,000 clones; more than 85% were seen once. The specimen was peripheral blood, collected 28 days after the second AZD1222 dose. These receptor sequences come from an adult who received the AZD1222 COVID-19 vaccine. CDR3s include the opening cysteine and the closing phenylalanine or tryptophan. Each record gives: V gene, J gene, CDR3 protein.

V gene: TRBV5-1
J gene: TRBJ2-7
CDR3 protein: CASSALAGPPYEQYF

V gene: TRBV11-3
J gene: TRBJ1-1
CDR3 protein: CASSLAANSNTEAFF

V gene: TRBV7-2
J gene: TRBJ2-1
CDR3 protein: CASSLRLVGGEQFF

V gene: TRBV12-5
J gene: TRBJ2-7
CDR3 protein: CASGLAAADGTSYEQYF

V gene: TRBV12-3/TRBV12-4
J gene: TRBJ1-1
CDR3 protein: CASSLILTEAFF

V gene: TRBV6-4
J gene: TRBJ1-5
CDR3 protein: CASSDRGNGNQPQHF

V gene: TRBV19
J gene: TRBJ1-5
CDR3 protein: CASSFRGDSNQPQHF

V gene: TRBV9
J gene: TRBJ2-1
CDR3 protein: CASSVVGGRAENEQFF

V gene: TRBV19
J gene: TRBJ1-3
CDR3 protein: CASNTGLGGNTIYF

V gene: TRBV5-1
J gene: TRBJ2-1
CDR3 protein: CASSSIGLATTQYNEQFF

V gene: TRBV19
J gene: TRBJ2-1
CDR3 protein: CASSHSGRSSYNEQFF

V gene: TRBV28
J gene: TRBJ2-1
CDR3 protein: CASSLGTISNEQFF

V gene: TRBV6-5
J gene: TRBJ2-3
CDR3 protein: CASRIRGTPTDTQYF

V gene: TRBV28
J gene: TRBJ1-6
CDR3 protein: CASSRGRRNSPLHF

V gene: TRBV28
J gene: TRBJ2-1
CDR3 protein: CASSSLRSSYNEQFF

V gene: TRBV4-1
J gene: TRBJ1-1
CDR3 protein: CASSQVLWSVRWAFF

V gene: TRBV4-3
J gene: TRBJ1-6
CDR3 protein: CASSSRPRDSILPYNSPLHF

V gene: TRBV10-3
J gene: TRBJ1-5
CDR3 protein: CAISGQGEGQPQHF

V gene: TRBV28
J gene: TRBJ1-2
CDR3 protein: CASSGAGGYGYTF

V gene: TRBV5-1
J gene: TRBJ2-7
CDR3 protein: CASSWEGVREQYF

V gene: TRBV28
J gene: TRBJ2-4
CDR3 protein: CASSLLGLMDGIQYF

V gene: TRBV18
J gene: TRBJ2-7
CDR3 protein: CASSRTGGYEQYF

V gene: TRBV5-1
J gene: TRBJ1-2
CDR3 protein: CASSPGGLTHYGYTF

V gene: TRBV19
J gene: TRBJ2-7
CDR3 protein: CASMGQGPYEQYF

V gene: TRBV4-1
J gene: TRBJ1-2
CDR3 protein: CASSAQGDYGYTF

V gene: TRBV24-1
J gene: TRBJ2-6
CDR3 protein: CATSPTRVAGANVLTF

V gene: TRBV6-2/TRBV6-3
J gene: TRBJ1-5
CDR3 protein: CASSYSERPNQPQHF

V gene: TRBV5-5
J gene: TRBJ2-7
CDR3 protein: CASSLAPGVSYEQYF

V gene: TRBV28
J gene: TRBJ1-1
CDR3 protein: CASWTNTEAFF

V gene: TRBV30
J gene: TRBJ1-5
CDR3 protein: CAWSLGNNQPQHF

V gene: TRBV15
J gene: TRBJ2-1
CDR3 protein: CATSRGGGLSGEQFF

V gene: TRBV7-2
J gene: TRBJ2-7
CDR3 protein: CASSLATGKGEQYF

V gene: TRBV5-4
J gene: TRBJ2-5
CDR3 protein: CASSLRTSGETQYF

V gene: TRBV28
J gene: TRBJ2-1
CDR3 protein: CASSLRQNEQFF

V gene: TRBV27
J gene: TRBJ2-7
CDR3 protein: CASTLEGQGVESSYEQYF

V gene: TRBV28
J gene: TRBJ2-2
CDR3 protein: CASTLASTGRTGELFF

V gene: TRBV12-2
J gene: TRBJ2-7
CDR3 protein: CASRYGLATYEQYF

V gene: TRBV28
J gene: TRBJ1-5
CDR3 protein: CASCPDTTGQPQHF

V gene: TRBV3-1/TRBV3-2
J gene: TRBJ2-1
CDR3 protein: CASSQVDWGYNEQFF

V gene: TRBV4-3
J gene: TRBJ1-2
CDR3 protein: CASSHGRGGYGYTF

V gene: TRBV6-2/TRBV6-3
J gene: TRBJ2-5
CDR3 protein: CASSPHLGTQYF

V gene: TRBV2
J gene: TRBJ1-1
CDR3 protein: CASRDTYMNTEAFF

V gene: TRBV4-3
J gene: TRBJ1-5
CDR3 protein: CASSREVGGFNQPQHF